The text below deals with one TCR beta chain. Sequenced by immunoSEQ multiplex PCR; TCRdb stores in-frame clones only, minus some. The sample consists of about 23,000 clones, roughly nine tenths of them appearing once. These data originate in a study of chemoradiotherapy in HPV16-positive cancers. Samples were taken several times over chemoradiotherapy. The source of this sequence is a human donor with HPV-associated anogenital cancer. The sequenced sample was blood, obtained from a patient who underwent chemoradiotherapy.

The CDR3 DNA reads TGCAGCGTTGAAGAGCCCCGGGCCCCCTATGGCTACACCTTC. The encoded protein is CSVEEPRAPYGYTF. This sequence joins TRBV29-1 and TRBJ1-2, with D uncertain. V lost 0 bases and J 4 bases, leaving 12 bases between the germline ends. The CDR3 is 14 amino acids. Germline V gene data show CDR1 as SQVTM and CDR2 as ANQGSEA.